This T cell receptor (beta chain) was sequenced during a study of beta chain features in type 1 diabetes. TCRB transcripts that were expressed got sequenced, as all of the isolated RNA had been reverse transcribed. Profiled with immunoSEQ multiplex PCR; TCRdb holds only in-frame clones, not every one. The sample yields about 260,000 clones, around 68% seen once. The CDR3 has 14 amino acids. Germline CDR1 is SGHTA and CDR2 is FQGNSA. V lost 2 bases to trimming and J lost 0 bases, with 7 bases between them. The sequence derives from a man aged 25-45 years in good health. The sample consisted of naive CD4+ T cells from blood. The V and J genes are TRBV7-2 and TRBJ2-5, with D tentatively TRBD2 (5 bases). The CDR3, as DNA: TGTGCCAGCAGCTTACAGGACTACCAAGAGACCCAGTACTTC. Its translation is CASSLQDYQETQYF.